This TCR beta chain emerged from a study of beta chain features in type 1 diabetes. V was trimmed by 2 bases and J by 3 bases, leaving 20 bases between them. This CDR3 contains 16 residues. From germline, CDR1 is GTSNPN and CDR2 SVGIG (reference sequence). Expressed TCRB transcripts got sequenced, as all isolated RNA was reverse transcribed. Repertoires were generated with immunoSEQ multiplex PCR, while TCRdb's copy carries only in-frame clones and drops some. The table includes about 350,000 clones, about 19% detected once. The sequence was obtained from a woman younger than 35 in good health. The chain joins TRBV30 to TRBJ2-7; tentative D call: TRBD1 (6 bases). What was sequenced was naive CD4+ T cells from blood. CDR3 protein: CAWSPPRTATFYEQYF. The CDR3 coding sequence is TGTGCCTGGAGTCCACCCCGGACAGCCACCTTCTACGAGCAGTACTTC.